The 18 T cell receptor beta chains presented below share a single source sample, sequenced in a study of cytomegalovirus exposure and HLA in healthy donors. The PCR had 60 Vbeta and 13 Jbeta primers. Sequencing was performed with immunoSEQ multiplex PCR; in TCRdb, only in-frame clones are kept and a portion is missing. The sample shows about 140,000 clones, around 90% of them seen only once. The sample taken for sequencing was PBMCs. These receptor sequences come from a woman in her 40s in good health and CMV-seronegative.

This chain uses TRBV28 with TRBJ1-5, with 9 bases fitting TRBD1. J was trimmed by 2 bases and V by 10 bases; bases with no gene match: 3. CDR1 is MDHEN, CDR2 SYDVKM, per germline. This CDR3 has 13 residues. CDR3 DNA: TGTGCCACGGGACAGGGTGGCAATCAGCCCCAGCATTTT. Protein: CATGQGGNQPQHF.

This chain links TRBV9 with TRBJ2-1; no definite D call. Between the trimmed V and J ends, which lost 4 bases and 6 bases, there was a span of 14 bases. Germline V gene data show CDR1 as SGDLS and CDR2 as YYNGEE. There are 14 residues in the CDR3. CDR3 loop: CASSKTLPPNEQFF. As DNA, the CDR3 is TGTGCCAGCAGCAAGACTCTTCCCCCCAATGAGCAGTTCTTC.

This rearrangement joins TRBV11-3 to TRBJ1-4; 7 nucleotides agree with TRBD1. The trim removed 5 bases at V and 0 bases at J, leaving 0 bases unmatched. Germline V gene sequence: CDR1 SGHNT, CDR2 YENEEA. The length of the CDR3 is 14 residues. The CDR3 is CASSQGATNEKLFF. CDR3 DNA sequence: TGTGCCAGCAGCCAGGGGGCAACTAATGAAAAACTGTTTTTT.

The CDR3 region has the DNA TGTGCCAGCAGCCTTACCGGGACAGAGTACAATGAGCAGTTCTTC. Translated, it gives CASSLTGTEYNEQFF. The V gene is TRBV7-3, the J gene TRBJ2-1, with TRBD1 matching 7 bases. Germline CDR1 SGHTA, CDR2 FQGTGA. The CDR3 has 15 amino acids. The V segment lost 5 bases and the J segment 4 bases; nucleotides outside the gene matches: 8.

CDR3 nucleotides: TGTGCCAGCAGTACGGGAGTTGGCAATGAGCAGTTCTTC. It yields the protein CASSTGVGNEQFF. V and J are TRBV11-3 and TRBJ2-1, with D perhaps matching TRBD2 (6 bases). The germline gives CDR1 SGHNT, CDR2 YENEEA. This CDR3 is built from 13 residues. With 6 bases removed from V and 6 bases from J, the gap between germline ends came to 12 bases.

The chain has TRBV6-1 and TRBJ2-7; tentatively, D is TRBD1 (6 bases). CDR1 MNHNS and CDR2 SASEGT come from the germline V gene. V was clipped by 3 bases and J by 0 bases, with 12 bases between them. The CDR3 contains 15 residues. CDR3 protein: CASSDGDTRSYEQYF. Here the CDR3 DNA reads TGTGCCAGCAGTGACGGGGACACCCGCTCCTACGAGCAGTACTTC.

This clone was detected only once. The chain joins TRBV5-4 to TRBJ2-7; D is undetermined. CDR3 length: 14 amino acids. Germline lookup yields CDR1 SGHNT and CDR2 YYREEE (reference sequence). V dropped 1 base and J dropped 2 bases, with 10 bases sitting between them. DNA for the CDR3: TGTGCCAGCAGCTTGTCCGCTGGAGCCTACGAGCAGTACTTC. This sequence encodes CASSLSAGAYEQYF.

The gene calls are TRBV4-3 and TRBJ2-7, with 8 bases that match TRBD1. CDR1 and CDR2 from the germline V gene are LGHNA and YSLEER. Unmatched junction bases numbered 8, after V lost 1 base and J lost 3 bases. The CDR3 consists of 16 residues. The chain's CDR3 is CASSQGRGRESYEQYF. The CDR3 region has the DNA TGCGCCAGCAGCCAAGGCAGGGGGCGCGAAAGCTACGAGCAGTACTTC.

The gene calls are TRBV9 and TRBJ2-7; the D is unclear. V was trimmed by 0 bases and J by 3 bases, leaving 10 bases between them. The germline V gene has CDR1 SGDLS and CDR2 YYNGEE. The CDR3 is 14 residues long. CDR3 loop: CASSVGRGFYEQYF. The CDR3, as DNA: TGTGCCAGCAGCGTAGGACGCGGATTCTACGAGCAGTACTTC.

This rearrangement joins TRBV5-1 to TRBJ2-3; a weak D match, TRBD1 (5 bases). The CDR3 runs 16 residues. V was pared by 5 bases and J by 0 bases, with 16 bases between. CDR1 and CDR2 (germline): SGHRS, YFSETQ. The DNA of the CDR3 is TGCGCCAGCAGTAACAGGATTACCCCTAGCACAGATACGCAGTATTTT. Encoded protein: CASSNRITPSTDTQYF.

This chain uses TRBV4-3 with TRBJ2-1; TRBD2 matches at 10 bases. J lost 7 bases, V lost 0 bases, and 9 bases had no gene match. The CDR3 spans 17 residues. Germline V CDR1 and CDR2: LGHNA, YSLEER. The CDR3: CASSQDRSLAGENEQFF. CDR3 DNA: TGCGCCAGCAGCCAAGACCGTAGTCTAGCGGGAGAAAATGAGCAGTTCTTC.

This chain connects TRBV6-1 to TRBJ2-2, with TRBD2 matching 7 bases. J gave up 6 bases and V 7 bases, and 8 bases lay outside the gene matches. This CDR3 spans 14 amino acids. Germline CDR1 MNHNS, CDR2 SASEGT. CDR3 sequence reads: CASIRLLAPGELFF. The CDR3 nucleotides read TGTGCCAGCATAAGATTACTAGCGCCCGGGGAGCTGTTTTTT.

The J gene is TRBJ2-1, the V gene TRBV27; 8 positions match TRBD2. V shed 3 bases and J 4 bases; nucleotides not matched to a gene: 5. This CDR3 is built from 15 residues. The germline V gene has CDR1 MNHEY and CDR2 SMNVEV (reference sequence). The CDR3 here is CASSLEGLVYNEQFF. The CDR3 nucleotides read TGTGCCAGCAGTTTGGAGGGACTAGTATACAATGAGCAGTTCTTC.

The chain combines TRBV9 with TRBJ2-2; perhaps TRBD2 as D (6 bases). The CDR3 loop spans 15 amino acids. The germline V gene has CDR1 SGDLS and CDR2 YYNGEE. Trimming pared 0 bases from V and 4 bases from J, leaving 10 bases between. CDR3 sequence: CASSVGGGSTGELFF. The DNA for the CDR3 is TGTGCCAGCAGCGTAGGAGGAGGGTCCACCGGGGAGCTGTTTTTT.

This chain links TRBV6-1 with TRBJ1-1; TRBD1 matches 7 bases. The J segment lost 2 bases and the V segment lost 7 bases, leaving 7 bases of the junction unmatched. Germline lookup yields CDR1 MNHNS and CDR2 SASEGT. The CDR3 covers 14 residues. CDR3 residues: CASTSGGSNTEAFF. The CDR3 DNA follows: TGTGCCAGCACCTCAGGGGGTAGCAACACTGAAGCTTTCTTT.

The genes are TRBV11-3 and TRBJ2-7; tentatively, D is TRBD1 (6 bases). The CDR3 has 14 amino acids. V was pared by 1 base and J by 5 bases, with 12 bases between. Germline V CDR1 and CDR2: SGHNT, YENEEA. The CDR3 region is CASSLGLTGHEQYF. As DNA, the CDR3 is TGTGCCAGCAGCTTAGGTCTTACAGGGCACGAGCAGTACTTC.

The rearrangement joins TRBV19 to TRBJ2-1, with 8 nucleotides matching TRBD2. J lost 7 bases, V lost 7 bases, and 15 bases had no gene match. Germline CDR1 and CDR2: LNHDA and SQIVND (reference sequence). The CDR3 covers 16 residues. The CDR3 region is CASTERPGGPKNEQFF. The CDR3 DNA follows: TGTGCCAGTACCGAGCGGCCGGGAGGGCCGAAGAATGAGCAGTTCTTC. The full variable domain, in which reference TRBV19 and TRBJ2-1 provide the parts outside the CDR3, is DGGITQSPKYLFRKEGQNVTLSCEQNLNHDAMYWYRQDPGQGLRLIYYSQIVNDFQKGDIAEGYSVSREKKESFPLTVTSAQKNPTAFYLCASTERPGGPKNEQFFGPGTRLTVL.

The chain has TRBV18 and TRBJ1-4; 9 bases match TRBD1. Trimming removed 3 bases from V and 3 bases from J; junction bases left unmatched: 5. CDR1 KGHSH and CDR2 LQKENI come from the germline V gene. This CDR3 region has 16 residues. The CDR3 sequence is CASSPGQGGSNEKLFF. In DNA, the CDR3 is TGTGCCAGCTCACCGGGACAGGGTGGTTCTAATGAAAAACTGTTTTTT. The whole variable domain, filled in from reference TRBV18 and TRBJ1-4, reads NAGVMQNPRHLVRRRGQEARLRCSPMKGHSHVYWYRQLPEEGLKFMVYLQKENIIDESGMPKERFSAEFPKEGPSILRIQQVVRGDSAAYFCASSPGQGGSNEKLFFGSGTQLSVL.